This TCR beta chain is drawn from a study of T cell responses to AZD1222 COVID-19 vaccine (dated by TCRdb to the early 2020s). About the investigation overall: AZD1222 recipients with second doses at about 4 weeks or about 12 weeks were pooled, because spike-specific TCR depth and breadth did not differ between schedules. A total of 230 to 250 trial participants underwent TCR sequencing, of whom 200 to 220 received two doses of AZD1222 and about 26 received two doses of the MenACWY control vaccine. Enrollment into the trials was organized by age into subgroups of 18-55, 56-69 and 70-plus years, and those subgroups contained approximately 150, 30 and 60 TCR-sequenced participants, respectively. General findings and caveats noted by the study authors: Participants were mostly white British, with more females than males. The authors suggested clonal diversity may have been underestimated. In the small 56-69-year group, the increase in depth fell short of significance, most likely because of low power. Because no day 14 peak-response samples were available, repertoires were characterized only after the peak T cell response. Conclusions about previously exposed vaccinees are limited, since just six or seven AZD1222 recipients were seropositive for SARS-CoV-2 at baseline. Epitopes outside the regions mutated in the B.1.351 and B.1.1.7 variants were reportedly recognized by nearly half of the unique spike-specific TCRs. After two AZD1222 doses, spike-specific TCR breadth and depth were significantly higher than at day 0 and than in MenACWY recipients. Vaccine-associated CD4 TCRs spanned the whole spike protein, with dominant responses in regions 160-218 and 743-854.

CDR1 and CDR2 (SGHKS, YYEKEE) derive from the germline V gene (reference sequence). The CDR3 contains 15 residues, cysteine and phenylalanine counted. Just CDR3 DNA is preserved here, 45 bases in frame from base 1. The germline ends are 12 bases apart after V is trimmed by 2 bases and J by 1 base. This clone was recorded only once. There is no known antigen for this receptor. No base-level quality is on record; no much larger clone is a single base apart. The CDR3 regions of human TCRbeta chains were subjected to immunosequencing. The authors processed their data as follows. TCRs in the repertoires were compared against a reference library of SARS-CoV-2-specific TCRs that had been generated with the MIRA antigen-specificity platform. Breadth was defined as the fraction of unique TCRs that were SARS-CoV-2-associated, and depth was defined as the fraction of total T cells that were SARS-CoV-2-associated. Using the MIRA data, each spike-specific TCR was assigned both to the spike region to which the TCR was reactive and to a CD4 or CD8 class. Log10-transformed breadth and depth values were compared by one-way ANOVA with Sidak's multiple comparisons tests. TCRdb stores this immuneACCESS table with in-frame sequences only. Part of the clones is absent; in the studies checked, under half of the shortfall reflects unresolved V genes, and no reason is known for the rest. V, J and clone size reflect that table, while D and trimming were determined from the DNA. The sample table shows 95,000 to 150,000 clones, and about 89% are seen once. 3.5% to 5% of the sample is held by the ten biggest clonotypes.

The intended sense of this specimen's time point label: baseline before first vaccination. Vaccinee samples were obtained from the UK trials COV001 and COV002, which included a single-blind randomized controlled phase 2/3 trial of AZD1222 (ChAdOx1 nCoV-19) in healthy adults. For TCRbeta chain sequencing, PBMC samples from trial participants were taken at day 0 and at day 28 after the second dose. Recombination connected TRBV5-5 to TRBJ1-1; too little of a D gene remains to name it. Sequencing was performed on peripheral blood, taken on day 0 of AZD1222 vaccination. The clonotype was recovered from an adult in good health. The nucleotide sequence reads as follows: TGTGCCAGCAGCTTTTTCGGGGAAAAGAACACTGAAGCTTTCTTT. Translated, it gives CASSFFGEKNTEAFF.